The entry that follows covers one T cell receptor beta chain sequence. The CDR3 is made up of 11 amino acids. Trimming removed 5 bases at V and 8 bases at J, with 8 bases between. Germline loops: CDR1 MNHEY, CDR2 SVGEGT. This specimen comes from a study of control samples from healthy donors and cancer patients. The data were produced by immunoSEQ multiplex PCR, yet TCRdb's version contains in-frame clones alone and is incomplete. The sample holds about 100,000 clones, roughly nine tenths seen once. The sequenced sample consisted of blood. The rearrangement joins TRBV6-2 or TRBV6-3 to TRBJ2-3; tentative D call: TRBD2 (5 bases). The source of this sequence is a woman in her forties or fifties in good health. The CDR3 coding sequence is TGTGCCAGCAGTACACGGGGTACGCAGTATTTT. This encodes CASSTRGTQYF.